The T cell receptor beta chain under discussion was sequenced for a study of T-cell memory formation after mild COVID-19 (dated by TCRdb to the early 2020s). In terms of the full investigation: Most TCR sequence clusters were specific to one of the two donors. T-cell clones expanding and contracting after mild COVID-19 in two donors were tracked by longitudinal TCRalpha and TCRbeta repertoire sequencing. Two young, previously healthy adult volunteers made up the cohort, one male and one female.

This sample was sequenced with an Illumina NovaSeq 6000. TCRalpha and TCRbeta cDNA libraries were constructed by 5'RACE with constant-segment primers, with sample barcodes and unique molecular identifiers being introduced. Trizol reagent was used to extract RNA from every sample. Library amplification was performed in two PCR steps, and a second sample barcode and Illumina TruSeq adapters were introduced in the second step. The libraries were sequenced on an Illumina NovaSeq using 2 x 150 bp paired-end reads. Turning to the authors' computational methods: With migec v1.2.7, reads were demultiplexed and then collapsed into UMI-guided consensus sequences. Using mixcr v2.1.11, UMI consensuses were aligned to TRA and TRB V and J templates and then assembled into clonotypes. Expanded or contracted clonotypes were those called significant by both edgeR and NoisET, with noise models trained on biological replicates. For edgeR calls, the thresholds were a false discovery rate-adjusted p below 0.01 and a log2 fold-change of 1. As an exploratory analysis of dynamics, PCA with hierarchical clustering was applied to max-normalized trajectories of the 1000 most abundant clonotypes. Separately sequenced CD4+ and CD8+ repertoires were used to assign a CD4 or CD8 phenotype to each responding clone. The public reads were run again by TCRdb, first through fastp at Q25 and then through MiXCR, and only productive beta chains were kept. Merged by CDR3 protein, the rows form single entries marked with the most common genes and DNA. These V and J calls are TCRdb output, not the study's own analysis. Present in this sample are around 390,000 distinct CDR3 sequences, 16% of which were seen just once. The ten largest clones add up to around a fifth of the sample.

Ficoll-Paque density gradient centrifugation was the method used to isolate PBMCs. This clonotype showed up many times. Its antigen has not been determined. Base qualities are not at hand, and no much larger clone is one base apart. What the work shows at the level of the full study, not this receptor alone: Whether the second-wave clones peaking on day 37 were SARS-CoV-2 specific was not confirmed. Only two mild cases were covered in the study, and larger cohorts including severe cases with pre-infection samples were considered necessary. Some responding clones were detected in pre-infection memory, suggesting pre-existing cross-reactive memory T cells joined the SARS-CoV-2 response. Contracting CD4+ clones turned up mainly in the CM and EM memory subsets, whereas EMRA was where CD8+ clones were enriched. Balanced CD4/CD8 phenotypes were observed for clones contracting from day 15 to 85, whereas a bias towards CD4+ was observed for a second wave of clones expanding from day 15 to 37.

The CDR3 runs 13 residues from the cysteine to the phenylalanine. Of all the DNA, just the CDR3 is kept, 39 bases in frame from base 1. Cut back by 6 bases and 1 base, the V and J ends lie 9 bases apart. The specimen sequenced was PBMCs or a T cell subset sorted from them (not recorded which). This sequence originates from a young man who had mild COVID-19 (a few samples of this study predate the infection). The sample titles of this study are shuffled in the database, so cell type and time point are left out; the donor was told from shared clones. The sequence joins TRBV12-3 or TRBV12-4 to TRBJ1-1; there is no confident call for the D gene. The DNA sequence is TGTGCCAGCAGCTTTGGCCCGAACACTGAAGCTTTCTTT. This codes for CASSFGPNTEAFF.